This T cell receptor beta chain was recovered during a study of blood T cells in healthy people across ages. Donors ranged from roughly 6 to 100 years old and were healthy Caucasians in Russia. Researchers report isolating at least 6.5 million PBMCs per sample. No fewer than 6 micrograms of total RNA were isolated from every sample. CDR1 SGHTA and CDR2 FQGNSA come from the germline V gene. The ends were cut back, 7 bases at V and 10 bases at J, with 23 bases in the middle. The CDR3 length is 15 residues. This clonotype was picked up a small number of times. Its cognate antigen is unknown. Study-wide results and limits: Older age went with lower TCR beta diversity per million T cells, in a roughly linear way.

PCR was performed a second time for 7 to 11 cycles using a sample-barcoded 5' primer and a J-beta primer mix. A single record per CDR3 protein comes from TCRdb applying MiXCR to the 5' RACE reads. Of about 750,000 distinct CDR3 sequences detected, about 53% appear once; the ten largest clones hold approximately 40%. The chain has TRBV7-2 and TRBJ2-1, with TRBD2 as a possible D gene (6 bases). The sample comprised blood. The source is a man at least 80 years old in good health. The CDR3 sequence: CASISGTGLSEEQFF. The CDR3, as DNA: TGTGCCAGCATCTCGGGGACTGGATTAAGTGAAGAGCAGTTCTTC.